These T cell receptor beta chains were read from a single sample in a study of control samples from healthy donors and cancer patients. Using immunoSEQ multiplex PCR, the repertoire was profiled, and TCRdb retains in-frame clones only, with some absent. The sample records about 61,000 clones, 90% being singletons. Sequenced: PBMCs. Source of these receptors: a man in his fifties or sixties with colorectal cancer. Both conserved end residues are part of each CDR3. The D gene is left open where the match is weak. Clone size is not always given. Where it is, it says once, few, many or a class for expanded clones.

v_gene,j_gene,d_gene,abundance,CDR3aa,CDR3nt
TRBV3-1/TRBV3-2,TRBJ1-6,-,-,CASSQVQGSPLHF,TGTGCCAGCAGCCAAGTACAAGGGTCACCCCTCCACTTT
TRBV11-3,TRBJ2-5,-,-,CASSLGIAGGVEETQYF,TGTGCCAGCAGCTTAGGGATCGCTGGCGGCGTCGAAGAGACCCAGTACTTC
TRBV6-5,TRBJ1-6,TRBD1,-,CASSREGTGVSPLHF,TGTGCCAGCAGCCGGGAGGGGACAGGGGTATCACCCCTCCACTTT
TRBV5-5,TRBJ2-5,-,-,CASSPRTAPETQYF,TGTGCCAGCAGCCCGCGGACAGCTCCCGAGACCCAGTACTTC
TRBV5-4,TRBJ1-5,-,-,CASSLDGGGNQPQHF,TGTGCCAGCAGCTTGGATGGCGGCGGCAATCAGCCCCAGCATTTT
TRBV12-3/TRBV12-4,TRBJ2-4,-,once,CASSETMTIQYF,TGTGCCAGCAGCGAAACCATGACCATTCAGTACTTC
TRBV10-1,TRBJ2-4,-,-,CASSDGDTAKNIQYF,TGCGCCAGCAGTGATGGAGATACGGCCAAAAACATTCAGTACTTC
TRBV5-1,TRBJ2-2,-,-,CASSLRGLGNTGELFF,TGCGCCAGCAGCTTGAGGGGGTTAGGGAACACCGGGGAGCTGTTTTTT
TRBV7-9,TRBJ1-1,TRBD1,-,CASSLGGQGMNTEAFF,TGTGCCAGCAGCTTAGGGGGACAGGGGATGAACACTGAAGCTTTCTTT
TRBV3-1/TRBV3-2,TRBJ2-7,TRBD2,-,CASSQVGGGLNEQYF,TGTGCCAGCAGCCAAGTCGGGGGGGGTTTGAACGAGCAGTACTTC
TRBV11-2,TRBJ2-3,TRBD1,-,CASSTGQGAGGGNTQYF,TGTGCCAGCAGCACGGGACAGGGGGCCGGGGGTGGAAATACGCAGTATTTT
TRBV5-1,TRBJ2-7,TRBD1,-,CASSPTGMGEYEQYF,TGCGCCAGCAGCCCGACAGGGATGGGGGAGTACGAGCAGTACTTC
TRBV7-9,TRBJ2-5,-,once,CASSFTAGGQYQETQYF,TGTGCCAGCAGCTTTACCGCGGGGGGACAGTACCAAGAGACCCAGTACTTC
TRBV6-5,TRBJ2-7,-,-,CASSYGGPPSYEQYF,TGTGCCAGCAGTTATGGCGGACCACCATCCTACGAGCAGTACTTC
TRBV7-2,TRBJ2-7,-,-,CASSLVGQSAYEQYF,TGTGCCAGCAGCTTAGTGGGTCAATCAGCCTACGAGCAGTACTTC
TRBV20-1,TRBJ2-1,-,-,CSAPGVEQFF,TGCAGTGCTCCCGGGGTCGAGCAGTTCTTC
TRBV9,TRBJ1-3,-,-,CASSEGPTAGNTIYF,TGTGCCAGCAGCGAGGGCCCGACCGCAGGAAACACCATATATTTT
TRBV7-8,TRBJ1-2,-,-,CASSQREGDGGYTF,TGTGCCAGCAGCCAGCGCGAGGGGGACGGAGGCTACACCTTC
TRBV5-1,TRBJ2-3,TRBD1,-,CASSTGQEALDTQYF,TGCGCCAGCAGCACGGGACAGGAAGCTTTGGATACGCAGTATTTT
TRBV2,TRBJ2-6,-,-,CASRTGANVLTF,TGTGCCAGCAGAACTGGGGCCAACGTCCTGACTTTC
TRBV19,TRBJ2-1,-,-,CASSLASYNEQFF,TGTGCCAGTAGTTTAGCCAGCTACAATGAGCAGTTCTTC
TRBV4-2,TRBJ1-2,-,few,CASSQAPQANQGGYTF,TGTGCCAGCAGCCAGGCTCCTCAGGCAAATCAGGGTGGCTACACCTTC